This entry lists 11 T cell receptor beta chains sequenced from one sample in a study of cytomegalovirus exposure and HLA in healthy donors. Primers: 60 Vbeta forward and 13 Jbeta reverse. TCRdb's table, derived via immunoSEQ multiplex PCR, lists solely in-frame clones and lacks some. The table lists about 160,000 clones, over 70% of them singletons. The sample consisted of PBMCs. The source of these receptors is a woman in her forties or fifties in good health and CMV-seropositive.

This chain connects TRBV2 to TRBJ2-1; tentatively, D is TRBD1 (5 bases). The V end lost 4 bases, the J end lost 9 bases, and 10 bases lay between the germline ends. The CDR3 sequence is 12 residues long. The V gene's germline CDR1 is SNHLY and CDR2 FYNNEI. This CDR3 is CASSVRQGEQFF. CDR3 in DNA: TGTGCCAGCAGTGTCCGGCAGGGTGAGCAGTTCTTC.

CDR3 DNA sequence: TGTGCCAGCTCACTTCCTCAGGGGGTTAAAAACATTCAGTACTTC. It yields the protein CASSLPQGVKNIQYF. The J gene is TRBJ2-4, the V gene TRBV18; 7 bases are shared with TRBD1. The V gene's germline CDR1 is KGHSH and CDR2 LQKENI. The CDR3 consists of 15 residues. Trimming cost V 4 bases and J 4 bases; bases outside gene matches: 7.

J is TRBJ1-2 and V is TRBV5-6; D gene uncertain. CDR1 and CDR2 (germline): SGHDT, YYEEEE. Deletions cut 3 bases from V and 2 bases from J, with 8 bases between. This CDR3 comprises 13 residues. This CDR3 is CASSSWANYGYTF. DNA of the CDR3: TGTGCCAGCAGCTCCTGGGCCAACTATGGCTACACCTTC.

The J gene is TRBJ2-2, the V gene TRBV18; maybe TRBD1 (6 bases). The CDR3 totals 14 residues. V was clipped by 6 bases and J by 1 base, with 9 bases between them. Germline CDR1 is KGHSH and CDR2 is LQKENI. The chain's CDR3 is CASSRQENTGELFF. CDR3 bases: TGTGCCAGCTCTCGACAGGAGAACACCGGGGAGCTGTTTTTT.

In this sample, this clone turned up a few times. This chain's CDR3 is CASSPRTSGGDTQYF. The CDR3 DNA reads TGTGCCAGCAGTCCCCGGACTAGCGGTGGAGATACGCAGTATTTT. The chain joins TRBV6-5 to TRBJ2-3; 10 nucleotides agree with TRBD2. After removal of 5 bases from V and 5 bases from J, the junction contained 7 bases not matched to a gene. This CDR3 has 15 residues. In germline, CDR1 is MNHEY, CDR2 SVGAGI.

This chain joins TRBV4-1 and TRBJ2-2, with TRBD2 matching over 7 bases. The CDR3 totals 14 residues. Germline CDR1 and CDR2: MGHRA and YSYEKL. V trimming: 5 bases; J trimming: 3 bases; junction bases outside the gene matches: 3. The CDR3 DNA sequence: TGCGCCAGCAGCGGCCGGGGGGACACCGGGGAGCTGTTTTTT. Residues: CASSGRGDTGELFF.

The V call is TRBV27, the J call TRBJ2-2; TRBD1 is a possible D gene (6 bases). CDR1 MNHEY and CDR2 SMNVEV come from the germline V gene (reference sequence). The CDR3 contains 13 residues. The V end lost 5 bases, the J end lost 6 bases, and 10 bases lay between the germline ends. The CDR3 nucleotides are TGTGCCAGCAGTGGGCCAGGGGCCGGGGAGCTGTTTTTT. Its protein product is CASSGPGAGELFF.

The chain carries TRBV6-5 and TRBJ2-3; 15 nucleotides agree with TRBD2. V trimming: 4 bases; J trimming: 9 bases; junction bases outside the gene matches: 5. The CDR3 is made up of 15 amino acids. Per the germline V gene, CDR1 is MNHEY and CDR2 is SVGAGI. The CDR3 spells CASSWTSGGASTQYF. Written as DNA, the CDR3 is TGTGCCAGCAGTTGGACTAGCGGGGGGGCGAGCACGCAGTATTTT.

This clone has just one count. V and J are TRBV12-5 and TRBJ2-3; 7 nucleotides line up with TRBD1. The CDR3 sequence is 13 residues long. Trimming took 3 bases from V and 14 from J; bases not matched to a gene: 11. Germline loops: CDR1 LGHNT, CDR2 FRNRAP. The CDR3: CASGLSGGDRAYF. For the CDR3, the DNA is TGTGCTAGTGGTTTATCAGGTGGAGACAGGGCGTATTTT.

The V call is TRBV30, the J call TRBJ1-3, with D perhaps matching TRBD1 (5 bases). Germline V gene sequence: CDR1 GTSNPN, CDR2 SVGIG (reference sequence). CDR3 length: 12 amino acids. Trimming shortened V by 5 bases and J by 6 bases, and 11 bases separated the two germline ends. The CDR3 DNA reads TGTGCCTGGTCCCGGGGGAAAAACACCATATATTTT. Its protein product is CAWSRGKNTIYF.

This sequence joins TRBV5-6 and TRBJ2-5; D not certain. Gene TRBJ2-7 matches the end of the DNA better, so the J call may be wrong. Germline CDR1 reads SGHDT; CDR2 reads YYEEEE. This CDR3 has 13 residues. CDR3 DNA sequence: TGTGCCAGCAGCCCTGCGAGCTCCTACGAGCAGTACTTC. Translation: CASSPASSYEQYF.